What follows are 10 T cell receptor beta chains derived from one specimen sequenced in a study of cytomegalovirus exposure and HLA in healthy donors. Researchers ran the PCR with 60 Vbeta and 13 Jbeta primers. Sequencing was performed with immunoSEQ multiplex PCR; in TCRdb, only in-frame clones are kept and a portion is missing. The profile shows about 140,000 clones, around three quarters of them singletons. Sequencing was done on a sample of PBMCs. These receptors were collected from a woman under 30 in good health and CMV-seropositive.

CDR3 DNA: TGTGCCAGCAAGCGCGGCCATGAGCAGTTCTTC. Translation: CASKRGHEQFF. The chain links TRBV6-1 to TRBJ2-1; D gene ambiguous. The CDR3 extends over 11 amino acids. The germline V gene has CDR1 MNHNS and CDR2 SASEGT. V lost 7 bases and J 8 bases, leaving 9 bases between the germline ends.

This clone was detected only once. This chain connects TRBV30 to TRBJ1-1; D not resolved. The CDR3 sequence is 16 residues long. V lost 2 bases and J 5 bases, leaving 21 bases between the germline ends. CDR1 is GTSNPN and CDR2 is SVGIG in the germline V gene (reference sequence). DNA of the CDR3: TGTGCCTGGAGTAGAGGTACAAACCCGACGGGGACTGAAGCTTTCTTT. It encodes CAWSRGTNPTGTEAFF.

The rearrangement uses TRBV6-5 and TRBJ2-7; tentative D call: TRBD1 (6 bases). Trimming removed 5 bases at V and 0 bases at J, with 11 bases between. Germline values: CDR1 MNHEY, CDR2 SVGAGI. This CDR3 has 14 amino acids. CDR3 DNA sequence: TGTGCCAGCAGTCGGACAGACTTCTCCTACGAGCAGTACTTC. This gives the protein CASSRTDFSYEQYF.

This clone was seen only a few times. V and J are TRBV5-6 and TRBJ2-4, with D perhaps TRBD2 (6 bases). Trimming removed 2 bases from V and 3 bases from J, with 12 bases in between. The germline CDR1 and CDR2 sequences are SGHDT and YYEEEE. The CDR3 sequence is 15 residues long. This chain's CDR3 is CASSFLSGIKNIQYF. The DNA for the CDR3 is TGTGCCAGCAGCTTCCTTAGCGGTATCAAAAACATTCAGTACTTC.

This clone has a handful of counts. V gene TRBV30 combines with J gene TRBJ1-1; 7 bases map to TRBD1. The CDR3 spans 13 residues. Trimming at V came to 3 bases and at J to 7 bases, leaving 8 bases not matched to a gene. Germline loops: CDR1 GTSNPN, CDR2 SVGIG (reference sequence). CDR3: CAWSMTGTGEAFF. The CDR3 nucleotides read TGTGCCTGGAGCATGACAGGGACGGGTGAAGCTTTCTTT.

The chain is built from TRBV10-3 and TRBJ2-3; 7 bases map to TRBD1. Unmatched junction bases numbered 6, after V lost 8 bases and J lost 4 bases. The CDR3 sequence is 13 residues long. Germline CDR1 and CDR2: ENHRY and SYGVKD. For the CDR3, the DNA is TGTGCCATCTCGACAGGGTTCCCAGATACGCAGTATTTT. It specifies CAISTGFPDTQYF.

The chain employs TRBV25-1 and TRBJ1-4, with D possibly matching TRBD1 (6 bases). Germline V gene data show CDR1 as MGHDK and CDR2 as SYGVNS. V lost 5 bases, J lost 0 bases, and 13 bases lay in between. There are 16 residues in the CDR3. The CDR3 DNA is TGTGCCAGCAGTTCGGACAGACATGCAACTAATGAAAAACTGTTTTTT. Translation: CASSSDRHATNEKLFF. The full variable domain, with the rest looked up from reference TRBV25-1 and TRBJ1-4, is EADIYQTPRYLVIGTGKKITLECSQTMGHDKMYWYQQDPGMELHLIHYSYGVNSTEKGDLSSESTVSRIRTEHFPLTLESARPSHTSQYLCASSSDRHATNEKLFFGSGTQLSVL.

The chain combines TRBV28 with TRBJ1-4; 8 positions match TRBD1. This CDR3 has 14 amino acids. Germline V gene data show CDR1 as MDHEN and CDR2 as SYDVKM. V lost 5 bases, J lost 5 bases, and 4 bases stayed unmatched. The CDR3 loop reads CASSPGQGNEKLFF. The CDR3 DNA sequence: TGTGCCAGCAGTCCCGGACAGGGAAATGAAAAACTGTTTTTT.

V usage is TRBV5-6 and J usage is TRBJ2-5; perhaps TRBD2 as D (6 bases). The CDR3 runs 15 residues. Germline-derived CDR1 and CDR2 are SGHDT and YYEEEE. The V gene lost 3 bases and the J gene lost 5 bases, with 17 bases spanning the gap. In DNA form, the CDR3 reads TGTGCCAGCAGCTCGAGGGTCCTCCGGGGGGAGACCCAGTACTTC. Residues: CASSSRVLRGETQYF.

The V gene is TRBV19, the J gene TRBJ1-1; 9 bases fit TRBD1. CDR3 size: 17 residues. Trimming took 3 bases from V and 6 from J; bases not matched to a gene: 14. CDR1 is LNHDA and CDR2 is SQIVND in the germline V gene (reference sequence). In DNA form, the CDR3 reads TGTGCCAGTAGTATCTTGAGTTTTGGGACAGGGTCGGCTGAAGCTTTCTTT. Residues: CASSILSFGTGSAEAFF. Variable domain in full (rest from reference TRBV19 and TRBJ1-1): DGGITQSPKYLFRKEGQNVTLSCEQNLNHDAMYWYRQDPGQGLRLIYYSQIVNDFQKGDIAEGYSVSREKKESFPLTVTSAQKNPTAFYLCASSILSFGTGSAEAFFGQGTRLTVV.